Here is one T cell receptor beta chain with its context. Sequencing of TCR beta was undertaken in CD8+ and CD4+ T cells derived from blood. Bulk CD8+ and CD4+ cells came from magnetic negative isolation; CD8+ TEMRA by FACS. CDR1 is SNHLY and CDR2 is FYNNEI in the germline V gene. The CDR3 runs to 15 residues. J gave up 1 base and V 4 bases, and 0 bases lay outside the gene matches. This entry is derived from a study of CD8 T cells in Susac syndrome. cDNA came from approximately 0.5 to 1 ug RNA primed by random hexamers. Across 54 Vbeta and 13 Jbeta, TCR beta CDR3 was amplified with immunoSEQ multiplex PCR. MiXCR, applied by TCRdb to the immunoSEQ multiplex PCR reads, yields one record per CDR3 protein. The data hold about 130,000 distinct CDR3 sequences, with about 94% observed a single time.

This receptor was obtained from a human donor in good health. This chain links TRBV2 with TRBJ2-5; 13 bases match TRBD2. The sample comprised CD4+ T cells from PBMCs. DNA of the CDR3: TGTGCCAGCAGTGGACTAGCGGGAGGCCAAGAGACCCAGTACTTC. The encoded protein is CASSGLAGGQETQYF.